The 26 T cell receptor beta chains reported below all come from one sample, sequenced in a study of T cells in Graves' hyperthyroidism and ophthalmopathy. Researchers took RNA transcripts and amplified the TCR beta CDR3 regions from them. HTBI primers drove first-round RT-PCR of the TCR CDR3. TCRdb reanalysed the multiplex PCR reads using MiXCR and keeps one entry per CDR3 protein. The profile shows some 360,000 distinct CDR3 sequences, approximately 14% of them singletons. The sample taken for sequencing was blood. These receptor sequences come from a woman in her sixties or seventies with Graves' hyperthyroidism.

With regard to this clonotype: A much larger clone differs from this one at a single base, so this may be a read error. The CDR3 spells CASSPRTGGADTQYF. In DNA form, the CDR3 reads TGCGCCAGCAGCCCCCGGACGGGCGGAGCAGATACGCAGTATTTT. The chain carries TRBV4-1 and TRBJ2-3; D is undetermined. With 4 bases removed from V and 4 bases from J, the gap between germline ends came to 15 bases. CDR3 length equals 15 residues. Germline CDR1 reads MGHRA; CDR2 reads YSYEKL.

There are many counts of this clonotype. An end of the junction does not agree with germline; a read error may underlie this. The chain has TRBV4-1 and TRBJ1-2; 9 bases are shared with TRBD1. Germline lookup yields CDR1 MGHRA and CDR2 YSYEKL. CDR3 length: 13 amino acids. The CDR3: CASSQGTGYGYTF. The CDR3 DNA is TGTGCCAGCAGCCAAGGGACAGGGTATGGCTACACCTTC.

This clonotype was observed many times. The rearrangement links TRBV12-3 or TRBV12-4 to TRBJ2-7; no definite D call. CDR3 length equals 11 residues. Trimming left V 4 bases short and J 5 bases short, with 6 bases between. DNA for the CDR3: TGTGCCAGCAGTTCACCGCACGAGCAGTACTTC. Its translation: CASSSPHEQYF.

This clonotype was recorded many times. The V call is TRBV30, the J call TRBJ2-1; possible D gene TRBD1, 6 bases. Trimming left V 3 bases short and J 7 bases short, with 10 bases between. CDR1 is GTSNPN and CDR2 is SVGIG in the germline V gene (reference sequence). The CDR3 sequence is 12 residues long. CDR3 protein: CAWRQGLNEQFF. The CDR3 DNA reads TGTGCCTGGAGGCAGGGGCTGAATGAGCAGTTCTTC.

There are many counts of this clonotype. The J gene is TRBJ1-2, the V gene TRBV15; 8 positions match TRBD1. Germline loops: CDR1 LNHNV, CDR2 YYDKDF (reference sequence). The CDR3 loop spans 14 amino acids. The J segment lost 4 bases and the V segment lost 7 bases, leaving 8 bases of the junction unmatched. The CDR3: CATTLTGASYGYTF. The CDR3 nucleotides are TGTGCCACCACCTTGACAGGGGCGAGCTATGGCTACACCTTC.

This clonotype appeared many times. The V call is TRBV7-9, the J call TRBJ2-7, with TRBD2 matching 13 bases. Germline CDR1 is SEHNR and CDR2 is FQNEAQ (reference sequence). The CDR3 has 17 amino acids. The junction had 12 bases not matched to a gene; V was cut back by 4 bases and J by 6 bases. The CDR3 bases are TGTGCCAGCAGCTACACGGAAAGGACTAGCGGGAGAGGCGAGCAGTACTTC. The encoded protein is CASSYTERTSGRGEQYF.

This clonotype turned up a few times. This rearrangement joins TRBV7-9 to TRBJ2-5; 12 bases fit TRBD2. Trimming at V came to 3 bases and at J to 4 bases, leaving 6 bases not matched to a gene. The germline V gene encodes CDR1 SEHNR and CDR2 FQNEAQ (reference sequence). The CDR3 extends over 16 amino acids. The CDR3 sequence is CASSFFLAGGSETQYF. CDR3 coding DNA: TGTGCCAGCAGCTTTTTTCTAGCGGGAGGGTCAGAGACCCAGTACTTC.

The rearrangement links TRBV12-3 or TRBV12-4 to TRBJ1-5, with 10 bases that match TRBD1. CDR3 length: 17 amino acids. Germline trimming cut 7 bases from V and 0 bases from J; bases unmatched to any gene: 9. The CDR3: CASISVRTGGSNQPQHF. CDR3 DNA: TGTGCCAGCATCTCGGTCCGGACAGGGGGTAGCAATCAGCCCCAGCATTTT.

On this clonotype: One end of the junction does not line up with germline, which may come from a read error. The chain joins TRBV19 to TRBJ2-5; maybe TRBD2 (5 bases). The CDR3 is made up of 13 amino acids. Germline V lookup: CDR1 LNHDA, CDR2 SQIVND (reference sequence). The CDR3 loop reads CVSSLTGGETQYF. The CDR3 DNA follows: TGTGTCAGTAGTCTGACCGGAGGTGAGACCCAGTACTTC.

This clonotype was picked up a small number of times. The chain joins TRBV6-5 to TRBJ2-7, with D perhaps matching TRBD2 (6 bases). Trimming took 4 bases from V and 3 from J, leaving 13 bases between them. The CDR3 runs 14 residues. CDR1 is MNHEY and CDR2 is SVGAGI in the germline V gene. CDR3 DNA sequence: TGTGCCAGCAGTTTAAGACTAGAGCTCTACGAGCAGTACTTC. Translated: CASSLRLELYEQYF.

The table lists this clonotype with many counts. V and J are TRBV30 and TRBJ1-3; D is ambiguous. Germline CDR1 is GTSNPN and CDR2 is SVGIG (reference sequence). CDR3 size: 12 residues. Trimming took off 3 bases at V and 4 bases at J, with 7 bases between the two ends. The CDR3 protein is CAWRSQGNTIYF. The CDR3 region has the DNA TGTGCCTGGAGGTCCCAAGGAAACACCATATATTTT.

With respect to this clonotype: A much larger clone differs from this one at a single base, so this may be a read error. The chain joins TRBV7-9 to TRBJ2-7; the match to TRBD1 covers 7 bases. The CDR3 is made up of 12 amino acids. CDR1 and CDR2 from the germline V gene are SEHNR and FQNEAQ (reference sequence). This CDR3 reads CSSCRTGDEQYF. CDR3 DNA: TGTTCCAGCTGCAGAACAGGGGACGAGCAGTACTTC.

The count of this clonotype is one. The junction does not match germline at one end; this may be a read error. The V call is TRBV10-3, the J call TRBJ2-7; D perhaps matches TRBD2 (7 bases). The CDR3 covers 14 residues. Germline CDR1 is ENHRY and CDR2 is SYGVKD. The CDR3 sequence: CAISAWGGIDELYF. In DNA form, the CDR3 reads TGTGCCATCAGTGCGTGGGGGGGCATCGACGAGCTGTACTTC.

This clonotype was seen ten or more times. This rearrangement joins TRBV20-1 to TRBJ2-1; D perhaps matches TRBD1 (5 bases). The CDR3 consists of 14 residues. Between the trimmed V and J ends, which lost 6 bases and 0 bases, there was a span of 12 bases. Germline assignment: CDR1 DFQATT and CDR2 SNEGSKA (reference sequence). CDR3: CSASRVSSYNEQFF. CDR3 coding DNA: TGCAGTGCCAGCAGGGTAAGCTCCTACAATGAGCAGTTCTTC.

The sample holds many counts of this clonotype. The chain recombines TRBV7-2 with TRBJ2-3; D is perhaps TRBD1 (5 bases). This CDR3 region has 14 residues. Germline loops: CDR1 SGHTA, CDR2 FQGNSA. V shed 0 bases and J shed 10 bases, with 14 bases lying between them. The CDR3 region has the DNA TGTGCCAGCAGCTTAGCGGGGCGCCGGGTCTCGCAGTATTTT. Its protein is CASSLAGRRVSQYF.

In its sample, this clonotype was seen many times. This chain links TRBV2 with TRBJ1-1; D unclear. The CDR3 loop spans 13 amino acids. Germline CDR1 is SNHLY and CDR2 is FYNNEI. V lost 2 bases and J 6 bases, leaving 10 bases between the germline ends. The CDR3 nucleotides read TGTGCCAGCAGTGAAATGGCTACCTCTGAAGCTTTCTTT. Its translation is CASSEMATSEAFF.

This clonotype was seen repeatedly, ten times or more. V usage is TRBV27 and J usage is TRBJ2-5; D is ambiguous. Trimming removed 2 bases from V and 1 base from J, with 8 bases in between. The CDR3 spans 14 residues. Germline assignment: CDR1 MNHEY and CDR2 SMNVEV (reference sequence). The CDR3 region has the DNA TGTGCCAGCAGTTTAAAGAGCATCCAAGAGACCCAGTACTTC. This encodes CASSLKSIQETQYF.

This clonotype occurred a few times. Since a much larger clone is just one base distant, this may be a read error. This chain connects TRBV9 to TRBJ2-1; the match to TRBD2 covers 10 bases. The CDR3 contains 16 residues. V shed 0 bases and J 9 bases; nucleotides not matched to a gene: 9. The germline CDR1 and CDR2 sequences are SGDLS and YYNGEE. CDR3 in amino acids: CASSVASSGRISEQFF. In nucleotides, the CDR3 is TGTGCCAGCAGCGTAGCATCTAGCGGGAGAATAAGTGAGCAGTTCTTC.

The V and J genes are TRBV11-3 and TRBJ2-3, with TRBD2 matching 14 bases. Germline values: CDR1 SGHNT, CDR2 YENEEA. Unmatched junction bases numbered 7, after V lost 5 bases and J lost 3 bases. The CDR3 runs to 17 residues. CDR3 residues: CASSLGGLAGATDTQYF. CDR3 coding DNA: TGTGCCAGCAGCCTGGGGGGACTAGCGGGAGCAACAGATACGCAGTATTTT. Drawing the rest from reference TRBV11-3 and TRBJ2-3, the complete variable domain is EAGVVQSPRYKIIEKKQPVAFWCNPISGHNTLYWYLQNLGQGPELLIRYENEEAVDDSQLPKDRFSAERLKGVDSTLKIQPAELGDSAVYLCASSLGGLAGATDTQYFGPGTRLTVL.

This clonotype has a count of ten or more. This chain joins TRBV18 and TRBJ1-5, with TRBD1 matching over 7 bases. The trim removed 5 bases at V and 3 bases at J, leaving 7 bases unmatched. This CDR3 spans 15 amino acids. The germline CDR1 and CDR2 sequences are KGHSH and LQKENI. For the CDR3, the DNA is TGTGCCAGCTCATCGACAGGGACTAACAATCAGCCCCAGCATTTT. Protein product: CASSSTGTNNQPQHF.

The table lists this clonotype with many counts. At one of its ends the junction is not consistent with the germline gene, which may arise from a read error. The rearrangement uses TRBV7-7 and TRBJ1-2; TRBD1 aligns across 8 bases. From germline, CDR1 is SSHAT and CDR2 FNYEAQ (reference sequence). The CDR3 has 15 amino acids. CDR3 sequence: CASRPGGGQNYGYTF. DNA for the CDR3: TGTGCTAGCAGGCCAGGGGGCGGACAGAACTATGGCTACACCTTC.

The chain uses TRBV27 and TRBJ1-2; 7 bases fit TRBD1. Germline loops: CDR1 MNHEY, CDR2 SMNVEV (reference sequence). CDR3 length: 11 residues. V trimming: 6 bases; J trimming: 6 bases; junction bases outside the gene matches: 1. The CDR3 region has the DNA TGTGCCAGCAGGACAGGGAATGGCTACACCTTC. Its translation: CASRTGNGYTF.

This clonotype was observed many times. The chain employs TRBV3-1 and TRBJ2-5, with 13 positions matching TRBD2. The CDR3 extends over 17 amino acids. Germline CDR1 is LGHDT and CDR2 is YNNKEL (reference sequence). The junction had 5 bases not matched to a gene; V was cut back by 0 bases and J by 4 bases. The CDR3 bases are TGTGCCAGCAGCCAAGAGAGGACTAGCGGGAGAAGAGAGACCCAGTACTTC. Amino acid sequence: CASSQERTSGRRETQYF.

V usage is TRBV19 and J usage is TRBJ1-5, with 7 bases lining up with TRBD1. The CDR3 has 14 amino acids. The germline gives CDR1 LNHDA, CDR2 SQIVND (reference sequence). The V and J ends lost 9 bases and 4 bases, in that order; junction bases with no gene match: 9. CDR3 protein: CASSDTGANQPQHF. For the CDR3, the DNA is TGTGCCAGCAGTGATACAGGGGCTAATCAGCCCCAGCATTTT.

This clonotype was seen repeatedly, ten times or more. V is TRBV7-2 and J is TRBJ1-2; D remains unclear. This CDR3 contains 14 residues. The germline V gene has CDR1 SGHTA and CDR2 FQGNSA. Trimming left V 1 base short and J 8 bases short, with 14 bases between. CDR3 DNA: TGTGCCAGCAGCTTAGGCCGGACCGTTCAAGGCTACACCTTC. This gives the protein CASSLGRTVQGYTF.

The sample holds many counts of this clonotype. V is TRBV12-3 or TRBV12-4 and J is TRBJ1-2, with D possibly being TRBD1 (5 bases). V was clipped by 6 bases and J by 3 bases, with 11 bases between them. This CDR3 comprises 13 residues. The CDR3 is CASSLGQDYGYTF. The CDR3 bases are TGTGCCAGCAGCCTAGGACAAGACTATGGCTACACCTTC.